Reported below is one TCR beta chain. Germline values: CDR1 WNHNN, CDR2 SYGVQD (reference sequence). This CDR3 has 15 residues. The V segment lost 3 bases and the J segment 6 bases; nucleotides outside the gene matches: 6. Grouping used clinical history reported by participants in a survey and questionnaire. This sample was taken from a study of blood T cell repertoires in COVID-19. Overall study: The analysed material was cDNA or gDNA that came from T cells, B-cell-depleted T cells, or PBMCs.

The data were produced by immunoSEQ multiplex PCR, yet TCRdb's version contains in-frame clones alone and is incomplete. The sample includes 200,000 to 300,000 clones, around 85% of them seen just once. V gene TRBV10-1 combines with J gene TRBJ2-7, with 12 bases that match TRBD1. The sequence was obtained from a woman aged 40 to 49 with acute COVID-19. The sample consisted of PBMCs or T cells enriched from blood (not recorded which). The CDR3 DNA follows: TGCGCCAGCAGTGACTCCGGGACAGGGGGCCGCGAGCAGTACTTC. Residues: CASSDSGTGGREQYF.